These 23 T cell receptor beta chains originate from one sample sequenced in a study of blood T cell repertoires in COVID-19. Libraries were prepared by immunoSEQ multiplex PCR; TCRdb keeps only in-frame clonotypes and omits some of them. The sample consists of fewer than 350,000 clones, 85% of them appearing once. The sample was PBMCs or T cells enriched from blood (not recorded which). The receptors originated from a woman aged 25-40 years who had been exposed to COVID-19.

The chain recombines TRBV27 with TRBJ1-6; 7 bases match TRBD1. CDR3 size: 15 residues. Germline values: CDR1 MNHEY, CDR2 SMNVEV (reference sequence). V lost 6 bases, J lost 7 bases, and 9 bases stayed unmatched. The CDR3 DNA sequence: TGTGCCAGCAGACGGAACAGGGGAGGAAATTCACCCCTCCACTTT. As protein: CASRRNRGGNSPLHF.

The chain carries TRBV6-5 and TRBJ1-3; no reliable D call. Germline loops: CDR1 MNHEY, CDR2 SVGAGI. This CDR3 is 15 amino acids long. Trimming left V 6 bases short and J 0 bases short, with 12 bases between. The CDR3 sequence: CASSRVGSSGNTIYF. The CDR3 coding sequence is TGTGCCAGCAGCCGCGTAGGGAGCTCTGGAAACACCATATATTTT.

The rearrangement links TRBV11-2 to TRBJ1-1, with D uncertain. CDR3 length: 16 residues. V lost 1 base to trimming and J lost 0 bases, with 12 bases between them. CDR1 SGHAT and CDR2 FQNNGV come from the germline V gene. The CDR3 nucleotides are TGTGCCAGCAGCTTAGTGTCGGGGTTAATGAACACTGAAGCTTTCTTT. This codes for CASSLVSGLMNTEAFF. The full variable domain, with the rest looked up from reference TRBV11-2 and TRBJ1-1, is EAGVAQSPRYKIIEKRQSVAFWCNPISGHATLYWYQQILGQGPKLLIQFQNNGVVDDSQLPKDRFSAERLKGVDSTLKIQPAKLEDSAVYLCASSLVSGLMNTEAFFGQGTRLTVV.

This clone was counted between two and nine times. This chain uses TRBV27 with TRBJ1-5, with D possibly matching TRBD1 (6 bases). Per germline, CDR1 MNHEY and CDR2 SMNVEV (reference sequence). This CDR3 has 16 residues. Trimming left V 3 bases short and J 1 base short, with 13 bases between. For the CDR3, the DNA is TGTGCCAGCAGTTTGTACAGGGCTGAGAGCAATCAGCCCCAGCATTTT. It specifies CASSLYRAESNQPQHF.

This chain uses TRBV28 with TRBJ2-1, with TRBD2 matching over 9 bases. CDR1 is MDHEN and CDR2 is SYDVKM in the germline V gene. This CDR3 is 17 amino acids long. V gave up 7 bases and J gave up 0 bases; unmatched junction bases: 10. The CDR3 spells CASTSSGEISSYNEQFF. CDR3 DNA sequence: TGTGCCAGCACATCTAGCGGGGAAATAAGCTCCTACAATGAGCAGTTCTTC.

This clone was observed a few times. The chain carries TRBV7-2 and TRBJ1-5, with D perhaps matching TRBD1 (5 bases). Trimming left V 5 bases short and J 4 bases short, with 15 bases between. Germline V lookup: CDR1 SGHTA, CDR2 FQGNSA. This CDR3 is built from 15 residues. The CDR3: CASSPQGNVNQPQHF. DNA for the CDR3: TGTGCCAGCAGCCCTCAGGGTAATGTGAATCAGCCCCAGCATTTT. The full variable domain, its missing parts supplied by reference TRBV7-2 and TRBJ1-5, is GAGVSQSPSNKVTEKGKDVELRCDPISGHTALYWYRQSLGQGLEFLIYFQGNSAPDKSGLPSDRFSAERTGGSVSTLTIQRTQQEDSAVYLCASSPQGNVNQPQHFGDGTRLSIL.

The CDR3 spells CASSQEVQNSSPPTEAFF. The DNA for the CDR3 is TGCGCCAGCAGCCAAGAAGTCCAAAATAGCTCCCCTCCCACTGAAGCTTTCTTT. The rearrangement joins TRBV4-1 to TRBJ1-1; D not resolved. V was shortened by 0 bases and J by 4 bases, with 21 bases between the two germline ends. Germline CDR1 and CDR2: MGHRA and YSYEKL. This CDR3 spans 18 amino acids.

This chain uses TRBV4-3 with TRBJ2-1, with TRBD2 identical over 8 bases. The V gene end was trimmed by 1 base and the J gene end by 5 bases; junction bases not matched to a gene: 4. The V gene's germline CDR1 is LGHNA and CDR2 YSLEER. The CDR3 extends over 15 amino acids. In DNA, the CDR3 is TGCGCCAGCAGCCAAGGTCGACTAGCGCACAATGAGCAGTTCTTC. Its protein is CASSQGRLAHNEQFF.

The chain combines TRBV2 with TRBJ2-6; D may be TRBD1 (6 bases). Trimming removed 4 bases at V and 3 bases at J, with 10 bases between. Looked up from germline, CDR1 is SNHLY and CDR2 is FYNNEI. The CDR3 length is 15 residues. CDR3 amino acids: CASSGKGVGANVLTF. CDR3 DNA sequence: TGTGCCAGCAGTGGGAAGGGGGTTGGGGCCAACGTCCTGACTTTC.

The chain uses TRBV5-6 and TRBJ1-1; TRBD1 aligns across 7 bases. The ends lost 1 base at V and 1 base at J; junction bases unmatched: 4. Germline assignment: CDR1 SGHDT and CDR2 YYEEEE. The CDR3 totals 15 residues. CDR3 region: CASSLTGVRNTEAFF. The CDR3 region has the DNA TGTGCCAGCAGCTTGACAGGGGTGAGGAACACTGAAGCTTTCTTT.

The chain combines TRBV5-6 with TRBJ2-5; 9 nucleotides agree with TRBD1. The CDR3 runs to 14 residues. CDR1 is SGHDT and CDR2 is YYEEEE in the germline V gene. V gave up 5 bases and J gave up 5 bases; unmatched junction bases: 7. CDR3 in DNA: TGTGCCAGCAGGGACACAGGGGGCGGTGAGACCCAGTACTTC. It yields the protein CASRDTGGGETQYF.

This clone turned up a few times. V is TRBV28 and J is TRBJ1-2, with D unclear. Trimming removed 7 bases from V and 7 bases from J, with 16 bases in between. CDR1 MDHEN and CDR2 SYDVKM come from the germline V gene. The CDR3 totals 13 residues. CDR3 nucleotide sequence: TGTGCCAGCACCACCGGGAATACTCGTGGCTACACCTTC. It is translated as CASTTGNTRGYTF.

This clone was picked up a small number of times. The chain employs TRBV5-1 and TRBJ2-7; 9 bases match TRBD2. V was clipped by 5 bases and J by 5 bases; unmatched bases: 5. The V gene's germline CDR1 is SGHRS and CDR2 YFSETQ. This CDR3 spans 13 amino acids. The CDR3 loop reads CASRREGPNEQYF. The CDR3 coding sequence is TGCGCCAGCAGGCGGGAGGGCCCAAACGAGCAGTACTTC.

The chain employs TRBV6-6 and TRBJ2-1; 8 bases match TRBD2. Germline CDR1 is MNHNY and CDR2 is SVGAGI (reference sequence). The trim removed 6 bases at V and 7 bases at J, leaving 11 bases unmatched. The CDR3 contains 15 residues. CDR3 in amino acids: CASSLKREPANEQFF. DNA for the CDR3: TGTGCCAGCAGCCTCAAGCGGGAGCCCGCGAATGAGCAGTTCTTC.

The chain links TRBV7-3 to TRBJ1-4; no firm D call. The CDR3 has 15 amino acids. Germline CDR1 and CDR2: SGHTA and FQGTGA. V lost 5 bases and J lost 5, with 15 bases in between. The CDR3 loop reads CASSSFSNGNEKLFF. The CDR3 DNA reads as TGTGCCAGCAGCAGCTTTAGCAACGGGAATGAAAAACTGTTTTTT.

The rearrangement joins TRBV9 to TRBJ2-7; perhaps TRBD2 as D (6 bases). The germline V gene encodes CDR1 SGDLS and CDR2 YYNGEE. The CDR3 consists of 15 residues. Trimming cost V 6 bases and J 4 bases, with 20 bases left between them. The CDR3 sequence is CASTLEEGGGYEQYF. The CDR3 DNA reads TGTGCCAGCACCCTAGAAGAGGGAGGTGGGTACGAGCAGTACTTC. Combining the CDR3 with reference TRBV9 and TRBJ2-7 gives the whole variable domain DSGVTQTPKHLITATGQRVTLRCSPRSGDLSVYWYQQSLDQGLQFLIQYYNGEERAKGNILERFSAQQFPDLHSELNLSSLELGDSALYFCASTLEEGGGYEQYFGPGTRLTVT.

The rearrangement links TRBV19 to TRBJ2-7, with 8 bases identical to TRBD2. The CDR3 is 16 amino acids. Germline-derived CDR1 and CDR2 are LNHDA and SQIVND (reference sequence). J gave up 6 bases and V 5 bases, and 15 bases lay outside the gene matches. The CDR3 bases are TGTGCCAGTAGTTCCGGGCCCTCAGCGGGGGTTCTCGAGCAGTACTTC. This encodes CASSSGPSAGVLEQYF. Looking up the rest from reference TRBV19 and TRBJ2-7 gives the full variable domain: DGGITQSPKYLFRKEGQNVTLSCEQNLNHDAMYWYRQDPGQGLRLIYYSQIVNDFQKGDIAEGYSVSREKKESFPLTVTSAQKNPTAFYLCASSSGPSAGVLEQYFGPGTRLTVT.

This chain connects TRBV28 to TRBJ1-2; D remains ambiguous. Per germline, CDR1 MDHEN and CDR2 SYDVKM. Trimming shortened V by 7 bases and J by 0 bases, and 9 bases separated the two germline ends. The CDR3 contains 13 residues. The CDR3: CASIAGANYGYTF. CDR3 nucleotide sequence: TGTGCCAGCATAGCCGGGGCTAACTATGGCTACACCTTC.

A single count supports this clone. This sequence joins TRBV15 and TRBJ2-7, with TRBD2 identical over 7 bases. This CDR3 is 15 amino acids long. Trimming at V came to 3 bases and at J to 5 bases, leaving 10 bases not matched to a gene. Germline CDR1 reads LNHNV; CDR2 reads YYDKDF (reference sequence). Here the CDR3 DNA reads TGTGCCACCAGCAGGACGGAAGGGAGGGCCCACGAGCAGTACTTC. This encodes CATSRTEGRAHEQYF.

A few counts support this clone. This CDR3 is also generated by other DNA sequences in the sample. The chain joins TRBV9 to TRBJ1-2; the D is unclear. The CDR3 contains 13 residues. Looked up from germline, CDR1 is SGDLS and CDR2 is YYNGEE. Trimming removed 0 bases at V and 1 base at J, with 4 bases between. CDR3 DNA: TGTGCCAGCAGCGTAGACAGTAACTATGGCTACACCTTC. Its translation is CASSVDSNYGYTF. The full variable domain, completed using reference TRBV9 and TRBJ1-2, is DSGVTQTPKHLITATGQRVTLRCSPRSGDLSVYWYQQSLDQGLQFLIQYYNGEERAKGNILERFSAQQFPDLHSELNLSSLELGDSALYFCASSVDSNYGYTFGSGTRLTVV.

CDR3 in DNA: TGTGCCAGCAGTTACCGGGAGGGTCAACGATCACCCCTCCACTTT. Amino acids: CASSYREGQRSPLHF. The rearrangement joins TRBV6-5 to TRBJ1-6; unclear D gene. The germline V gene encodes CDR1 MNHEY and CDR2 SVGAGI. This CDR3 spans 15 amino acids. The ends were cut back, 2 bases at V and 10 bases at J, with 15 bases in the middle.

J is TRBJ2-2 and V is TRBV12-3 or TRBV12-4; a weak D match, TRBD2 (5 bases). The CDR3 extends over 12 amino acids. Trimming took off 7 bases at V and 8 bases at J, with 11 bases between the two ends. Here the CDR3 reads CASISRGGELFF. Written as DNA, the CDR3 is TGTGCCAGCATTTCCCGCGGGGGGGAGCTGTTTTTT.

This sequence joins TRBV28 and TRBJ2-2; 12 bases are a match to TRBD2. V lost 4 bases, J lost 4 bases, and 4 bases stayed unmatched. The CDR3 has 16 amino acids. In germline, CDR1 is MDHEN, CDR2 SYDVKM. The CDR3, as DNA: TGTGCCAGCAGTTCCGGACTAGCGGGGCCCACCGGGGAGCTGTTTTTT. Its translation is CASSSGLAGPTGELFF. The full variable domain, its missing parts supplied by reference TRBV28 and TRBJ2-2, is DVKVTQSSRYLVKRTGEKVFLECVQDMDHENMFWYRQDPGLGLRLIYFSYDVKMKEKGDIPEGYSVSREKKERFSLILESASTNQTSMYLCASSSGLAGPTGELFFGEGSRLTVL.